The rows below give T cell receptor beta chains drawn from one sample of a study of Ad26.COV2.S vaccination and SARS-CoV-2 variants. Some clones are missing from TCRdb's copy, which holds only in-frame ones; the method was immunoSEQ multiplex PCR. The data show roughly 350,000 clones, about 88% seen once. This sample comprised peripheral blood, obtained in a trial of Ad26.COV2.S vaccine versus placebo. The receptors shown here come from a person aged 18-65 years who received the Ad26.COV2.S COVID-19 vaccine or a placebo. Both conserved end residues are part of each CDR3. The D gene is left open where the match is weak. Part of the rows lack a size; the others show once, few, many or a class for expanded clones.

>TRBV12-3/TRBV12-4|13|TRBJ2-7|.|.
TGTGCCAGCAGTCCAACTGACGTGTACGAGCAGTACTTC
CASSPTDVYEQYF
>TRBV30|11|TRBJ2-7|.|.
TGTGCCTCAGTGGGCTCCTACGAGCAGTACTTC
CASVGSYEQYF
>TRBV28|14|TRBJ2-6|.|.
TGTGCCAGCAGTAAGGAACCTGGGGCCAACGTCCTGACTTTC
CASSKEPGANVLTF
>TRBV7-9|15|TRBJ1-2|.|.
TGTGCCAGCAGCACTACCCAGGGCGCTAAGGGTGGCTACACCTTC
CASSTTQGAKGGYTF
>TRBV5-1|16|TRBJ2-2|.|.
TGCGCCAGCAGCTCTGGACAGCTATCGAACACCGGGGAGCTGTTTTTT
CASSSGQLSNTGELFF
>TRBV4-3|15|TRBJ2-7|.|.
TGCGCCAGCAGCCAAGGCGTCCGGGGCCCCTACGAGCAGTACTTC
CASSQGVRGPYEQYF
>TRBV29-1|10|TRBJ1-1|.|TRBD1
TGCAGCGCCTCGGACAGGGCGGCTTTCTTT
CSASDRAAFF
>TRBV19|13|TRBJ1-1|few|.
TGTGCCAGTAGACAGGGTCTTGGCACTGAAGCTTTCTTT
CASRQGLGTEAFF
>TRBV28|13|TRBJ1-2|.|TRBD1
TGTGCCAGCCGGACAGGGCCTTTGGTTGCCTACACCTTC
CASRTGPLVAYTF
>TRBV6-5|15|TRBJ2-7|once|.
TGTGCCAGCAGTTACTCGAATCTGGGAAGGGGCGAGCAGTACTTC
CASSYSNLGRGEQYF
>TRBV7-3|16|TRBJ1-1|.|.
TGTGCCAGCAGAGAAATCGGGGGGCGCGAGAACACTGAAGCTTTCTTT
CASREIGGRENTEAFF
>TRBV19|15|TRBJ2-5|.|TRBD1
TGTGCCAGTAGTATAGTTGCAGGGGGCTGGGAGACCCAGTACTTC
CASSIVAGGWETQYF
>TRBV2|13|TRBJ2-7|.|TRBD1
TGTGCCAGCCGGGACAGGGGCCCCTACGAGCAGTACTTC
CASRDRGPYEQYF
>TRBV27|15|TRBJ1-5|few|TRBD1
TGTGCCAGCAGTCCTCAGGGGGCTAGCAATCAGCCCCAGCATTTT
CASSPQGASNQPQHF
>TRBV19|13|TRBJ1-5|.|.
TGTGCCAGTAGTACAGTTAGCGATCAGCCCCAGCATTTT
CASSTVSDQPQHF
>TRBV6-5|15|TRBJ1-5|.|.
TGTGCCAGCAGTCCCCGGGGCCCCCGGGATCAGCCCCAGCATTTT
CASSPRGPRDQPQHF
>TRBV4-2|17|TRBJ1-2|.|.
TGTGCCAGCAGCCAAGATTCGATACAGAGGATTAACTATGGCTACACCTTC
CASSQDSIQRINYGYTF
>TRBV4-1|15|TRBJ1-5|few|.
TGCGCCAGCAGCCAAGGGGGGGCTGGATATCAGCCCCAGCATTTT
CASSQGGAGYQPQHF
>TRBV7-9|13|TRBJ1-5|.|.
TGTGCCAGCAGCTTAGGGGACGATAGGACCCAGCATTTT
CASSLGDDRTQHF
>TRBV19|14|TRBJ2-7|.|.
TGTGCCACCTGGCCATCGGGTAGCTCCTACGAGCAGTACTTC
CATWPSGSSYEQYF
>TRBV5-1|14|TRBJ1-6|.|TRBD1
TGCGCCAGCAGCCCAGGGACAGGGGGGACACCCCTCCACTTT
CASSPGTGGTPLHF
>TRBV5-6|13|TRBJ1-1|few|.
TGTGCCAGCAGCTACGGGGCGAACACTGAAGCTTTCTTT
CASSYGANTEAFF
>TRBV5-1|14|TRBJ1-1|.|.
TGCGCCAGCAGCTTGGGGGCAACGAACACTGAAGCTTTCTTT
CASSLGATNTEAFF
>TRBV11-2|17|TRBJ1-3|.|.
TGTGCCAGCAGCTTAGATCTGGGATCAAACTCTGGAAACACCATATATTTT
CASSLDLGSNSGNTIYF
>TRBV10-3|15|TRBJ1-1|.|.
TGTGCCATCAGTGAGCCGGGGGCAGGGAACACTGAAGCTTTCTTT
CAISEPGAGNTEAFF
>TRBV7-9|15|TRBJ2-7|once|.
TGTGCCACCTCTTTCACAGGACAGCCGACCTACGAGCAGTACTTC
CATSFTGQPTYEQYF
>TRBV6-4|15|TRBJ1-6|.|.
TGTGCCAGCAGTGACCTTTACGGGACAAATTCACCCCTCCACTTT
CASSDLYGTNSPLHF
>TRBV6-5|13|TRBJ2-7|.|TRBD1
TGTGCCAGATTAGGGACAGGAATTTACGAGCAGTACTTC
CARLGTGIYEQYF
>TRBV6-2/TRBV6-3|16|TRBJ2-3|.|TRBD2
TGTGCCAGCAGCCCTGCTCCGGGGGGGGGCACAGATACGCAGTATTTT
CASSPAPGGGTDTQYF
>TRBV19|13|TRBJ1-1|few|.
TGTGCCAGTAGTATGGTGGAGAACACTGAAGCTTTCTTT
CASSMVENTEAFF
>TRBV7-9|12|TRBJ2-3|.|.
TGTGCCAGCAGCTTAGACGGATATACGCAGTATTTT
CASSLDGYTQYF
>TRBV28|13|TRBJ1-2|.|.
TGTGCCAGCCTCGGAGATTTGAACTATGGCTACACCTTC
CASLGDLNYGYTF
>TRBV9|12|TRBJ2-7|.|.
TGTGCCAGCAGAGGCATGTCCTCCGAGCAGTACTTC
CASRGMSSEQYF
>TRBV18|16|TRBJ1-5|few|.
TGTGCCAGCTCACCACCGACAGATCATAGCAATCAGCCCCAGCATTTT
CASSPPTDHSNQPQHF
>TRBV6-2/TRBV6-3|14|TRBJ1-5|.|.
TGTGCCAGCAGTTTCGCAGGGACCAATCAGCCCCAGCATTTT
CASSFAGTNQPQHF
>TRBV6-5|13|TRBJ2-2|.|.
TGTGCCAGCAGTTCCCCCCAGGCCGGGGAGCTGTTTTTT
CASSSPQAGELFF
>TRBV7-2|15|TRBJ2-1|few|TRBD2
TGTGCCAGCAGCTACGGACTAGCGGGAGTGGGTGAGCAGTTCTTC
CASSYGLAGVGEQFF
>TRBV7-9|14|TRBJ2-2|.|.
TGTGCCAGCAGCTTACTCCGAGCCACCGGGGAGCTGTTTTTT
CASSLLRATGELFF
>TRBV28|16|TRBJ1-3|.|.
TGTGCCAGCAGTTTAGGGGCCGCAAGAAGGGCCAACACCATATATTTT
CASSLGAARRANTIYF
>TRBV18|16|TRBJ1-2|.|.
TGTGCCAGCTCACCAGGCGGAGTGTCCCCTAACTATGGCTACACCTTC
CASSPGGVSPNYGYTF
>TRBV10-1|15|TRBJ1-1|.|.
TGCGCCAGCAGTGATGGGGGTGCAGGGAACACTGAAGCTTTCTTT
CASSDGGAGNTEAFF
>TRBV19|14|TRBJ1-2|.|.
TGTGCCAGTACCAAGGGAGGAGGAAACTATGGCTACACCTTC
CASTKGGGNYGYTF
>TRBV19|13|TRBJ2-7|few|.
TGTGCCAGTAGTCGGGACGGAGCCTACGAGCAGTACTTC
CASSRDGAYEQYF
>TRBV9|16|TRBJ2-5|.|TRBD2
TGTGCCAGCAGCGGCCTAGCGGGGGGGCCAGGAGAGACCCAGTACTTC
CASSGLAGGPGETQYF
>TRBV9|14|TRBJ2-1|.|.
TGTGCCAGCAGCGTAGCCCATTATGGCAATGAGCAGTTCTTC
CASSVAHYGNEQFF
>TRBV2|14|TRBJ2-7|.|.
TGTGCCAGCATTTTACCGGGAACCCCCTACGAGCAGTACTTC
CASILPGTPYEQYF
>TRBV15|14|TRBJ2-7|.|.
TGTGCCACCAGCAGAGATCCATACCAGAACGAGCAGTACTTC
CATSRDPYQNEQYF